The 16 T cell receptor beta chains below come from one sample, sequenced in a study of neoadjuvant anti-PD-1 for oral cavity cancer. TCRdb's copy holds only in-frame clones and misses some; the assay was immunoSEQ multiplex PCR. The sample lists some 15,000 clones; roughly two thirds were seen once. The specimen comprised PBMCs, sampled before nivolumab (anti-PD-1) treatment. The receptor set was obtained from a person between 35 and 79 years old with oral cavity squamous cell carcinoma.

The rearrangement links TRBV4-1 to TRBJ2-7; no clear D. The germline gives CDR1 MGHRA, CDR2 YSYEKL. Deletions cut 2 bases from V and 3 bases from J, with 11 bases between. CDR3 size: 14 residues. CDR3 DNA sequence: TGCGCCAGCAGCCAATTTTTCACGAGCTACGAGCAGTACTTC. The encoded protein is CASSQFFTSYEQYF.

CDR3 nucleotides: TGTGCCAGCAGCGCCCGGGGAGGGAGGTATGGCTACACCTTC. Amino acids: CASSARGGRYGYTF. This chain connects TRBV5-6 to TRBJ1-2; D gene unclear. CDR1 and CDR2 from the germline V gene are SGHDT and YYEEEE. The CDR3 runs to 14 residues. V dropped 4 bases and J dropped 5 bases, with 15 bases sitting between them.

The V and J genes are TRBV5-1 and TRBJ2-7, with D hard to call. V was cut by 1 base and J by 7 bases, with 18 bases left in between. The CDR3 has 15 amino acids. Germline CDR1 is SGHRS and CDR2 is YFSETQ. For the CDR3, the DNA is TGCGCCAGCAGCTTGCGGGCTGAGATGCTGGGGGAGCAGTACTTC. It encodes CASSLRAEMLGEQYF.

The rearrangement joins TRBV27 to TRBJ2-7, with a weak D call TRBD1 (5 bases). The germline V gene has CDR1 MNHEY and CDR2 SMNVEV (reference sequence). The CDR3 extends over 20 amino acids. V lost 6 bases to trimming and J lost 3 bases, with 33 bases between them. CDR3 DNA: TGTGCCAGCAGGGTTCCCCGCCGACAGACCTTATCAAATTCCCTCTACGAGCAGTACTTC. The encoded protein is CASRVPRRQTLSNSLYEQYF.

The chain joins TRBV7-2 to TRBJ2-7; D perhaps matches TRBD1 (5 bases). This CDR3 contains 17 residues. Trimming pared 1 base from V and 4 bases from J, leaving 20 bases between. Germline CDR1 SGHTA, CDR2 FQGNSA. In nucleotides, the CDR3 is TGTGCCAGCAGCTTAGAAGTCGCGCAGGGTTTGAGGTACGAGCAGTACTTC. The encoded protein is CASSLEVAQGLRYEQYF.

The chain links TRBV6-5 to TRBJ1-6; 7 bases are shared with TRBD1. Germline V gene data show CDR1 as MNHEY and CDR2 as SVGAGI. The V segment lost 0 bases and the J segment 9 bases; nucleotides outside the gene matches: 5. The CDR3 runs 15 residues. CDR3 amino acids: CASSYSTGDGSPLHF. CDR3 sequence (DNA): TGTGCCAGCAGTTACTCTACAGGGGATGGTTCACCCCTCCACTTT.

There are a few counts of this clone. This chain joins TRBV30 and TRBJ2-5, with 9 bases lining up with TRBD2. This CDR3 contains 13 residues. CDR1 GTSNPN and CDR2 SVGIG come from the germline V gene (reference sequence). With V trimmed by 1 base and J by 7 bases, 4 bases remained unmatched. The CDR3 bases are TGTGCCTGGAGTGCAGCGGGGGGTGCGACCCAGTACTTC. Translation gives CAWSAAGGATQYF.

V usage is TRBV20-1 and J usage is TRBJ1-2; tentatively, D is TRBD1 (6 bases). V gave up 6 bases and J gave up 3 bases, with 8 bases separating them. Germline assignment: CDR1 DFQATT and CDR2 SNEGSKA (reference sequence). The CDR3 is made up of 11 amino acids. DNA for the CDR3: TGCAGTGCGCGACAGGACTATGGCTACACCTTC. This encodes CSARQDYGYTF.

This clone was detected a few times. The rearrangement joins TRBV5-1 to TRBJ1-2; 12 bases agree with TRBD1. The V gene's germline CDR1 is SGHRS and CDR2 YFSETQ. The V gene end was trimmed by 2 bases and the J gene end by 6 bases; junction bases not matched to a gene: 5. CDR3 length: 15 residues. The CDR3 DNA is TGCGCCAGCAGCTTTTGGGACAGGGGGCTTGATGGCTACACCTTC. Protein: CASSFWDRGLDGYTF.

In DNA form, the CDR3 reads TGTGCCAGCAGACCAGGGACAGCTGAAAAACTGTTTTTT. Protein sequence: CASRPGTAEKLFF. This chain links TRBV6-5 with TRBJ1-4; TRBD1 aligns across 7 bases. The length of the CDR3 is 13 residues. V lost 6 bases to trimming and J lost 7 bases; unmatched junction nucleotides: 5. Per the germline V gene, CDR1 is MNHEY and CDR2 is SVGAGI.

This chain joins TRBV4-1 and TRBJ2-5; 12 bases are a match to TRBD2. The ends lost 4 bases at V and 4 bases at J; junction bases unmatched: 7. Germline CDR1 MGHRA, CDR2 YSYEKL. The CDR3 spans 16 residues. The CDR3 is CASSPDLGLAGETQYF. The CDR3 bases are TGCGCCAGCAGCCCCGACCTGGGACTAGCGGGAGAGACCCAGTACTTC.

The gene calls are TRBV27 and TRBJ1-1, with TRBD1 identical over 7 bases. CDR3 length: 14 residues. Per the germline V gene, CDR1 is MNHEY and CDR2 is SMNVEV (reference sequence). V lost 0 bases and J lost 8; bases outside the gene matches: 6. CDR3 sequence (DNA): TGTGCCAGCAGTTTATCGACAGGGAGGGTAGAAGCTTTCTTT. Translated, it gives CASSLSTGRVEAFF.

This chain links TRBV7-8 with TRBJ2-7, with a weak D call TRBD1 (5 bases). V lost 1 base and J lost 4, with 11 bases in between. Germline CDR1 reads SGHVS; CDR2 reads FQNEAQ. CDR3 length: 14 amino acids. This CDR3 reads CASSLDRIKYEQYF. The CDR3 coding sequence is TGTGCCAGCAGCTTAGACAGGATTAAATACGAGCAGTACTTC.

The chain uses TRBV5-1 and TRBJ2-1, with TRBD1 matching 10 bases. The CDR3 is made up of 15 amino acids. Trimming cost V 4 bases and J 2 bases; bases outside gene matches: 3. Germline CDR1 reads SGHRS; CDR2 reads YFSETQ. The CDR3, as DNA: TGCGCCAGCAGCCCAGGGACAGGGGCCTACAATGAGCAGTTCTTC. It is translated as CASSPGTGAYNEQFF.

The chain has TRBV30 and TRBJ1-4, with 10 bases lining up with TRBD1. The CDR3 has 16 amino acids. V gave up 8 bases and J gave up 2 bases; unmatched junction bases: 11. The V gene's germline CDR1 is GTSNPN and CDR2 SVGIG (reference sequence). The CDR3 sequence: CAGKPTGGRTNEKLFF. The CDR3 DNA reads TGTGCCGGGAAACCGACAGGGGGCAGGACTAATGAAAAACTGTTTTTT. Looking up the rest from reference TRBV30 and TRBJ1-4 gives the full variable domain: SQTIHQWPATLVQPVGSPLSLECTVEGTSNPNLYWYRQAAGRGLQLLFYSVGIGQISSEVPQNLSASRPQDRQFILSSKKLLLSDSGFYLCAGKPTGGRTNEKLFFGSGTQLSVL.

The chain links TRBV9 to TRBJ2-1, with D perhaps matching TRBD1 or TRBD2 (5 bases each). CDR1 is SGDLS and CDR2 is YYNGEE in the germline V gene. V lost 1 base, J lost 7 bases, and 9 bases lay in between. The CDR3 consists of 13 residues. The CDR3 here is CASSVSGRNEQFF. DNA of the CDR3: TGTGCCAGCAGCGTATCAGGGAGAAATGAGCAGTTCTTC.